This TCR beta chain was identified in a study of human T cells and chemical hapten exposure. Germline CDR1 and CDR2: SGHTA and FQGTGA. The CDR3 loop spans 16 amino acids. The ends were cut back, 1 base at V and 7 bases at J, with 17 bases in the middle. TCRdb re-called the RACE reads with MiXCR, one entry per CDR3 protein. The sample contains tens of thousands of distinct CDR3 sequences, roughly 12% of which appear only once. The time point is: pre-sensitization, week 0. Treatment in this sample: therapeutic diphenylcyclopropenone sensitization with weekly scalp DPC. Sample: whole blood, taken in connection with sensitization to the hapten diphenylcyclopropenone (DPC). The J gene is TRBJ2-1, the V gene TRBV7-3, with TRBD2 as a possible D gene (6 bases). The receptor comes from a woman aged 30 to 39 with alopecia areata. Some clones in this sample may be carry-over from other donors' samples. This CDR3 reads CASSLMVAEPPNEQFF. In DNA, the CDR3 is TGTGCCAGCAGCTTAATGGTAGCGGAACCTCCAAATGAGCAGTTCTTC.